This T cell receptor beta chain appears in the sequencing data of a study of CD8+ T cells in alopecia areata. To note about this clone: Its cognate antigen is unknown.

Points from the study as a whole: Sequenced scalp T cells also include alphabeta T cells resident in normal skin.

cDNA prepared by RNA extraction and subsequent reverse transcription served as the template for sequencing. Sequencing used immunoSEQ multiplex PCR; TCRdb keeps in-frame clones, though not all of them. The table lists 70,000 to 95,000 clones, roughly 51% of them singletons, with 5.7% in the top ten. Both peripheral blood and punch biopsies of lesional scalp skin were obtained from patients who had alopecia areata. Germline loops: CDR1 LNHNV, CDR2 YYDKDF (reference sequence). The germline V and J ends were trimmed by 5 bases and 6 bases, with 8 bases remaining between them. This CDR3 is built from 12 residues.

The sequenced sample consisted of NKG2D-high CD8+ T cells sorted from blood. V usage is TRBV15 and J usage is TRBJ2-1; D is ambiguous. This sequence was found in a human donor with alopecia areata. This CDR3 reads CATSLFFNEQFF. The CDR3 coding sequence is TGTGCCACCAGCCTCTTTTTCAATGAGCAGTTCTTC.